Each of the 26 T cell receptor beta chains below was sequenced from the same sample in a study of PD-1 blockade in mismatch repair-deficient tumors. The protocol was immunoSEQ multiplex PCR, while the TCRdb copy is restricted to in-frame clones and leaves out a portion. The data contain about 100,000 clones, 82% of them singletons. The specimen comprised peripheral blood, sampled 30 to 36 weeks after starting pembrolizumab. All receptors come from an adult with mismatch repair-deficient cancer.

For the CDR3, the DNA is TGTGCCAGCAGACCAATCAGACAGCGGAAAATCCACGAGCAGTACTTC. It yields the protein CASRPIRQRKIHEQYF. The chain uses TRBV11-2 and TRBJ2-7, with D tentatively TRBD1 or TRBD2 (5 bases each). This CDR3 comprises 16 residues. With 6 bases removed from V and 5 bases from J, the gap between germline ends came to 23 bases. From germline, CDR1 is SGHAT and CDR2 FQNNGV. Full variable domain (missing parts from reference TRBV11-2 and TRBJ2-7): EAGVAQSPRYKIIEKRQSVAFWCNPISGHATLYWYQQILGQGPKLLIQFQNNGVVDDSQLPKDRFSAERLKGVDSTLKIQPAKLEDSAVYLCASRPIRQRKIHEQYFGPGTRLTVT.

The rearrangement uses TRBV10-3 and TRBJ2-1; the D gene is possibly TRBD1 (6 bases). V was pared by 6 bases and J by 7 bases, with 10 bases between. CDR3 length: 12 amino acids. In germline, CDR1 is ENHRY, CDR2 SYGVKD. The CDR3 nucleotides read TGTGCCATCAGCGGGCAGGGGAATGAGCAGTTCTTC. It yields the protein CAISGQGNEQFF.

The rearrangement joins TRBV5-1 to TRBJ2-1; D ambiguous. CDR1 is SGHRS, CDR2 YFSETQ, per germline. The CDR3 is made up of 14 amino acids. V dropped 0 bases and J dropped 10 bases, with 14 bases sitting between them. CDR3 region: CASSLAAVDLEQFF. CDR3 nucleotides: TGCGCCAGCAGCTTGGCGGCTGTCGATCTGGAGCAGTTCTTC.

The V gene is TRBV9, the J gene TRBJ2-1; D not resolved. Germline lookup yields CDR1 SGDLS and CDR2 YYNGEE. The ends were cut back, 0 bases at V and 6 bases at J, with 13 bases in the middle. This CDR3 comprises 15 residues. CDR3 region: CASSVDRPPGNEQFF. The DNA for the CDR3 is TGTGCCAGCAGCGTAGATAGGCCGCCGGGCAATGAGCAGTTCTTC.

The V and J genes are TRBV7-6 and TRBJ2-3; 9 bases are shared with TRBD1. This CDR3 region has 15 residues. The germline V gene encodes CDR1 SGHVS and CDR2 FNYEAQ. Germline trimming cut 5 bases from V and 5 bases from J; bases unmatched to any gene: 8. CDR3 coding DNA: TGTGCCAGCAGCCAGACAGGGGGATTAGGAGATACGCAGTATTTT. It encodes CASSQTGGLGDTQYF.

The V and J genes are TRBV30 and TRBJ2-2; 8 nucleotides agree with TRBD2. Germline lookup yields CDR1 GTSNPN and CDR2 SVGIG (reference sequence). The trim removed 0 bases at V and 3 bases at J, leaving 3 bases unmatched. The CDR3 covers 15 residues. CDR3 protein: CAWSVAGAHTGELFF. The CDR3 DNA reads as TGTGCCTGGAGTGTAGCGGGAGCACACACCGGGGAGCTGTTTTTT. The full variable domain, in which reference TRBV30 and TRBJ2-2 provide the parts outside the CDR3, is SQTIHQWPATLVQPVGSPLSLECTVEGTSNPNLYWYRQAAGRGLQLLFYSVGIGQISSEVPQNLSASRPQDRQFILSSKKLLLSDSGFYLCAWSVAGAHTGELFFGEGSRLTVL.

This clone was recorded only once. The J gene is TRBJ2-7, the V gene TRBV7-2; D is uncertain. This CDR3 region has 14 residues. The germline V gene encodes CDR1 SGHTA and CDR2 FQGNSA. With 5 bases removed from V and 4 bases from J, the gap between germline ends came to 15 bases. The CDR3 DNA is TGTGCCAGCAGCCCGCCCTCGACGATTTACGAGCAGTACTTC. Protein product: CASSPPSTIYEQYF.

To note about this clone: Within the sample, other DNA sequences also encode this same CDR3. The chain has TRBV5-1 and TRBJ2-3; 9 bases are shared with TRBD2. Losses at the gene ends were 0 bases for V and 0 bases for J; bases not matched to a gene: 2. This CDR3 region has 16 residues. CDR1 and CDR2 (germline): SGHRS, YFSETQ. The CDR3 bases are TGCGCCAGCAGCTTGGGACTAGCGGAAAGCACAGATACGCAGTATTTT. This sequence encodes CASSLGLAESTDTQYF.

The V gene is TRBV23-1, the J gene TRBJ1-5; D is possibly TRBD1 (5 bases). TRBV23-1 is treated as an ORF (open reading frame) with a function not yet certain. Deletions cut 7 bases from V and 8 bases from J, with 24 bases between. The CDR3 sequence is 16 residues long. CDR3 sequence reads: CASTSLDSLHPKPQHF. For the CDR3, the DNA is TGCGCCAGCACCTCCCTCGACAGCCTACACCCCAAGCCCCAGCATTTT.

This chain joins TRBV30 and TRBJ2-5, with D unclear. The CDR3 spans 14 residues. The V and J ends lost 1 base and 9 bases respectively, with 18 bases between them. Germline CDR1 GTSNPN, CDR2 SVGIG (reference sequence). The CDR3: CAWSGSFGLVSQYF. In DNA, the CDR3 is TGTGCCTGGAGTGGAAGCTTTGGATTGGTATCCCAGTACTTC.

This chain links TRBV28 with TRBJ1-5; the D is unclear. The CDR3 contains 13 residues. Deletions cut 3 bases from V and 7 bases from J, with 10 bases between. Germline V gene lookup returns CDR1 MDHEN and CDR2 SYDVKM. CDR3 in DNA: TGTGCCAGCAGTTTCGTCCCGGAGCAGCCCCAGCATTTT. It yields the protein CASSFVPEQPQHF.

The genes are TRBV11-3 and TRBJ2-7; no firm D call. Trimming took off 5 bases at V and 3 bases at J, with 14 bases between the two ends. Germline V CDR1 and CDR2: SGHNT, YENEEA. The CDR3 sequence is 14 residues long. This CDR3 reads CASSPDPSRYEQYF. The CDR3 DNA is TGTGCCAGCAGCCCGGACCCTTCCCGCTACGAGCAGTACTTC. The whole variable domain, remainder taken from reference TRBV11-3 and TRBJ2-7, is EAGVVQSPRYKIIEKKQPVAFWCNPISGHNTLYWYLQNLGQGPELLIRYENEEAVDDSQLPKDRFSAERLKGVDSTLKIQPAELGDSAVYLCASSPDPSRYEQYFGPGTRLTVT.

The CDR3 region has the DNA TGTGCCAGCAGCAGGGACAGCACAGATACGCAGTATTTT. Residues: CASSRDSTDTQYF. The gene calls are TRBV5-8 and TRBJ2-3; D possibly uses TRBD1 or TRBD2 (5 bases each). Germline V gives CDR1 SGHTS, CDR2 YDEGEE. This CDR3 comprises 13 residues. V dropped 4 bases and J dropped 0 bases, with 6 bases sitting between them.

The CDR3 loop reads CASSVGRGGYNQPQHF. CDR3 DNA sequence: TGTGCCAGCAGCGTAGGGAGAGGGGGATACAATCAGCCCCAGCATTTT. The chain links TRBV7-6 to TRBJ1-5; maybe TRBD1 (6 bases). CDR3 size: 16 residues. Germline CDR1 is SGHVS and CDR2 is FNYEAQ. V lost 5 bases and J lost 3, with 17 bases in between.

This clone was seen only once. This chain connects TRBV19 to TRBJ2-5; D is unresolved. The CDR3 is made up of 17 amino acids. Trimming pared 6 bases from V and 3 bases from J, leaving 23 bases between. Germline V lookup: CDR1 LNHDA, CDR2 SQIVND (reference sequence). The CDR3, as DNA: TGTGCCAGTAGCCGCCGAACCCCGGAGACCCAAAAAGAGACCCAGTACTTC. This codes for CASSRRTPETQKETQYF. Drawing the rest from reference TRBV19 and TRBJ2-5, the complete variable domain is DGGITQSPKYLFRKEGQNVTLSCEQNLNHDAMYWYRQDPGQGLRLIYYSQIVNDFQKGDIAEGYSVSREKKESFPLTVTSAQKNPTAFYLCASSRRTPETQKETQYFGPGTRLLVL.

The chain is built from TRBV7-2 and TRBJ1-1; tentative D call: TRBD1 (5 bases). The CDR3 covers 16 residues. The V gene's germline CDR1 is SGHTA and CDR2 FQGNSA. Deletions cut 2 bases from V and 0 bases from J, with 13 bases between. CDR3 DNA: TGTGCCAGCAGCTTAAACCGGGGACGGGTGAACACTGAAGCTTTCTTT. This sequence encodes CASSLNRGRVNTEAFF.

The rearrangement uses TRBV27 and TRBJ2-1; a possible D gene is TRBD2 (5 bases). The CDR3 consists of 13 residues. With 4 bases removed from V and 9 bases from J, the gap between germline ends came to 13 bases. Germline CDR1 reads MNHEY; CDR2 reads SMNVEV (reference sequence). In DNA, the CDR3 is TGTGCCAGCAGTTCCTCGGGGTTCGGTGAGCAGTTCTTC. This encodes CASSSSGFGEQFF.

This clone turned up a few times. This chain connects TRBV30 to TRBJ1-2; D might be TRBD1 (6 bases). The V end was cut by 0 bases, the J end by 10 bases, with 9 bases between. CDR1 is GTSNPN, CDR2 SVGIG, per germline (reference sequence). This CDR3 region has 11 residues. This chain's CDR3 is CAWSVRDNYTF. DNA of the CDR3: TGTGCCTGGAGTGTACGGGACAACTACACCTTC.

The chain combines TRBV7-9 with TRBJ1-1; TRBD1 is a possible D gene (6 bases). Trimming cost V 4 bases and J 0 bases, with 15 bases left between them. The germline V gene encodes CDR1 SEHNR and CDR2 FQNEAQ (reference sequence). CDR3 length: 16 amino acids. The CDR3 region has the DNA TGTGCCAGCAGCTCACCTCTTGGACAGATGAACACTGAAGCTTTCTTT. It translates to CASSSPLGQMNTEAFF.

This clone was found once. The chain recombines TRBV5-6 with TRBJ2-1; 12 nucleotides match TRBD2. Trimming took 4 bases from V and 4 from J; bases not matched to a gene: 3. The CDR3 consists of 15 residues. Germline CDR1 reads SGHDT; CDR2 reads YYEEEE. DNA of the CDR3: TGTGCCAGCAGCCGACTAGCGGGAGAATACAATGAGCAGTTCTTC. This sequence encodes CASSRLAGEYNEQFF.

The V call is TRBV29-1, the J call TRBJ1-1, with 8 positions matching TRBD1. This CDR3 comprises 13 residues. CDR1 is SQVTM, CDR2 ANQGSEA, per germline. J gave up 1 base and V 3 bases, and 1 base lay outside the gene matches. The chain's CDR3 is CSVDGTGNTEAFF. In DNA, the CDR3 is TGCAGCGTTGATGGGACAGGGAACACTGAAGCTTTCTTT.

V is TRBV7-9 and J is TRBJ1-1; 9 positions match TRBD1. V shed 0 bases, J shed 9 bases, and the junction held 8 bases outside the gene matches. Germline CDR1 SEHNR, CDR2 FQNEAQ (reference sequence). CDR3 length: 15 residues. CDR3 sequence (DNA): TGTGCCAGCAGCTTAGCGCCCGCGGGACAGGGCAAAGCTTTCTTT. This codes for CASSLAPAGQGKAFF. Variable domain in full (rest from reference TRBV7-9 and TRBJ1-1): DTGVSQNPRHKITKRGQNVTFRCDPISEHNRLYWYRQTLGQGPEFLTYFQNEAQLEKSRLLSDRFSAERPKGSFSTLEIQRTEQGDSAMYLCASSLAPAGQGKAFFGQGTRLTVV.

V usage is TRBV5-1 and J usage is TRBJ2-1; TRBD1 aligns across 7 bases. V was pared by 4 bases and J by 4 bases, with 8 bases of the junction left unmatched. The CDR3 consists of 15 residues. Germline CDR1 SGHRS, CDR2 YFSETQ. The CDR3 loop is CASSEYGTEYNEQFF. CDR3 coding DNA: TGCGCCAGCAGCGAATACGGGACAGAGTACAATGAGCAGTTCTTC.

The J gene is TRBJ2-2, the V gene TRBV6-4; no reliable D call. CDR3 length: 14 residues. Trimming stripped 4 bases from V and 4 bases from J, with 10 bases between. CDR1 is MRHNA and CDR2 is SNTAGT in the germline V gene. CDR3 bases: TGTGCCAGCAGTGCTGGCAGCTCCACCGGGGAGCTGTTTTTT. Translated: CASSAGSSTGELFF.

The J gene is TRBJ2-1, the V gene TRBV30, with TRBD2 matching 12 bases. The V segment lost 0 bases and the J segment 2 bases; nucleotides outside the gene matches: 11. Germline values: CDR1 GTSNPN, CDR2 SVGIG (reference sequence). The CDR3 sequence is 19 residues long. CDR3 nucleotides: TGTGCCTGGAGTGTACGGGCTAGCGGGAGGGCAGGGCCCTACAATGAGCAGTTCTTC. Its translation: CAWSVRASGRAGPYNEQFF.

A single count supports this clone. The chain links TRBV9 to TRBJ2-5; 7 nucleotides line up with TRBD1. CDR1 and CDR2 (germline): SGDLS, YYNGEE. The CDR3 covers 16 residues. The V segment lost 0 bases and the J segment 2 bases; nucleotides outside the gene matches: 7. The CDR3 bases are TGTGCCAGCAGCGTAGAGCTTAAGGGACAGCAAGAGACCCAGTACTTC. This codes for CASSVELKGQQETQYF.